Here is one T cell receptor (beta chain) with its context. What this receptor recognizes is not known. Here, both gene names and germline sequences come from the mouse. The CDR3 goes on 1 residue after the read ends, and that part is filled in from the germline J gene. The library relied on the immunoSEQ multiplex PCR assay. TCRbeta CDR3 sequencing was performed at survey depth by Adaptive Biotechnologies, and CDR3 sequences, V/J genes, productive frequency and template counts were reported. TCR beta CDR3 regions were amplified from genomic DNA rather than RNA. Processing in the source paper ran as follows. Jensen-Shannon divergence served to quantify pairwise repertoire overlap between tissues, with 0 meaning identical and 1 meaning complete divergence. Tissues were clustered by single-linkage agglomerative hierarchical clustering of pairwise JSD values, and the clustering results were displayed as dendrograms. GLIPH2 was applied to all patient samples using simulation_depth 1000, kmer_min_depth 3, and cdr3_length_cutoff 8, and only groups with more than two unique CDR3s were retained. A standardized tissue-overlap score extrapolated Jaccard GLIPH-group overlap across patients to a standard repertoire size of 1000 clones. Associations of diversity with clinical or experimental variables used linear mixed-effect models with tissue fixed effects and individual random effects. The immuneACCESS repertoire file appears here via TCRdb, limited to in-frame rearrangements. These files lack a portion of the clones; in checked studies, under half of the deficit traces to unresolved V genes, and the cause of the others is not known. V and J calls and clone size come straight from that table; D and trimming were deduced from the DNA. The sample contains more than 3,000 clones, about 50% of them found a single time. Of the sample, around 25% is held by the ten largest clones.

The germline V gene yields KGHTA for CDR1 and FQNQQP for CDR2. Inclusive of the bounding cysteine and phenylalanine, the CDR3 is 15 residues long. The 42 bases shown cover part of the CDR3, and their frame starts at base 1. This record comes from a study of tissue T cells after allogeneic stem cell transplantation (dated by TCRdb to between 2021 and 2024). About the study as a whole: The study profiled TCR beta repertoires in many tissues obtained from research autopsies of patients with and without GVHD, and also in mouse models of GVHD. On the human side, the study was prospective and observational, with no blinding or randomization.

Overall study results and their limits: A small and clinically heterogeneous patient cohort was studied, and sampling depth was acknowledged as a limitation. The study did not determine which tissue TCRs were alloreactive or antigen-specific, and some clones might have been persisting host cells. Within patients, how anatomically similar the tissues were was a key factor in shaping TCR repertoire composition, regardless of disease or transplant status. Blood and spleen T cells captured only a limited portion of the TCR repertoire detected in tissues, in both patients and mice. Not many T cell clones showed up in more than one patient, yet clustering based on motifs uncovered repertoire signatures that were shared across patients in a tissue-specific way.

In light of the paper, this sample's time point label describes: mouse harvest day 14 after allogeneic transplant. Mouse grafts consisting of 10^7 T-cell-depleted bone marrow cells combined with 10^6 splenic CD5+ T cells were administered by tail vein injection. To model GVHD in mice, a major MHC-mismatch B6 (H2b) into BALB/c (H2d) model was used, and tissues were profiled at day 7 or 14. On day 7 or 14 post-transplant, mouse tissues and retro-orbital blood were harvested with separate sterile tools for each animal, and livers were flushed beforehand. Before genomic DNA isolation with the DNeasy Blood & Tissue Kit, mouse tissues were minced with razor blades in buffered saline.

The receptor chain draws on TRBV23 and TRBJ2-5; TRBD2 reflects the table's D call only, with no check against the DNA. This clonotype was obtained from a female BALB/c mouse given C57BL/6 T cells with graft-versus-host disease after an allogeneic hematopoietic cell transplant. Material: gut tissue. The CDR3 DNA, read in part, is TGCTCCAGCAGTCAATCTGGGGGAAACCAAGACACCCAGTAC. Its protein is CSSSQSGGNQDTQY. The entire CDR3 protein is CSSSQSGGNQDTQYF.